The source of this TCR beta chain is a study of graft-versus-host responses after intestinal transplantation. Responders (roughly 200,000, CFSE-labeled) were co-plated with roughly 200,000 irradiated, violet-dye-labeled stimulators. Sequencing used immunoSEQ multiplex PCR; TCRdb keeps in-frame clones, though not all of them. The sample includes 12,000 to 15,000 clones, 30% to 35% seen only once; the top ten take about 1.9%. This clone was seen a handful of times. Germline loops: CDR1 LGHNA, CDR2 YSLEER. The CDR3 has 15 residues. V was cut by 5 bases and J by 0 bases, with 12 bases left in between. The genes are TRBV4-3 and TRBJ2-3, with unresolved D. This sample comprised alloreactive CD8+ T cells from a mixed lymphocyte reaction culture, obtained before intestinal transplant. The sample's subset: CFSE-low proliferating T cells sorted from roughly six-day pre-transplant mixed lymphocyte reaction (GvH or HvG direction). The clonotype was recovered from a human patient who received an intestinal transplant. In DNA, the CDR3 is TGCGCCAGCAGCGTAGGAACAGCTAGCACAGATACGCAGTATTTT. Its protein product is CASSVGTASTDTQYF.